A selection of T cell receptor beta chains follows, all from one sample in a study of T cell responses to AZD1222 COVID-19 vaccine. The data were produced by immunoSEQ multiplex PCR, yet TCRdb's version contains in-frame clones alone and is incomplete. The sample contains 250,000 or so clones, 90% to 95% of which appear only once. Specimen: peripheral blood, collected on day 0 of AZD1222 vaccination. The receptors here all came from an adult in good health. The conserved cysteine and the conserved F or W are not part of the CDR3 here. D genes are given only for firm matches.

D	V	J	CDR3
TRBD1	TRBV19	TRBJ1-1	ASRLQGANTEAF
TRBD1	TRBV2	TRBJ2-1	ASRMTGYDEQF
.	TRBV28	TRBJ2-5	ASSSGQTQETQY
.	TRBV28	TRBJ1-2	ASSPAGYGYT
.	TRBV10-2	TRBJ2-2	ASSEDTYTGELF
.	TRBV2	TRBJ2-7	ASSVWGNDEQY
.	TRBV27	TRBJ2-5	ASSRRRVQETQY
.	TRBV5-4	TRBJ2-1	ASSRQANEQF
.	TRBV5-4	TRBJ1-6	ASSTGLADSPLH
.	TRBV28	TRBJ2-2	AGNRATNTGELF
.	TRBV7-2	TRBJ1-3	ASSLYRNGPPGNTIY
.	TRBV27	TRBJ1-1	ASSLGDRSNTEAF
TRBD2	TRBV18	TRBJ2-1	ASSPPAGDGYNEQF
.	TRBV21-1	TRBJ2-7	ASGHPPDRQY
.	TRBV7-2	TRBJ1-6	ASSLVGRDSPLH
.	TRBV5-1	TRBJ2-2	ASSLGPDLNTGELF
TRBD1	TRBV27	TRBJ1-5	ASSRALQGARH
TRBD2	TRBV28	TRBJ2-3	ARLGTSGSLGTQY
.	TRBV19	TRBJ1-2	ASSKGGILDGYT
TRBD1	TRBV28	TRBJ1-6	ASTLSTGGNSPLH
.	TRBV11-2	TRBJ2-7	ASSKTDGYEQY
.	TRBV5-1	TRBJ1-1	ASSLGGQPNTEAF